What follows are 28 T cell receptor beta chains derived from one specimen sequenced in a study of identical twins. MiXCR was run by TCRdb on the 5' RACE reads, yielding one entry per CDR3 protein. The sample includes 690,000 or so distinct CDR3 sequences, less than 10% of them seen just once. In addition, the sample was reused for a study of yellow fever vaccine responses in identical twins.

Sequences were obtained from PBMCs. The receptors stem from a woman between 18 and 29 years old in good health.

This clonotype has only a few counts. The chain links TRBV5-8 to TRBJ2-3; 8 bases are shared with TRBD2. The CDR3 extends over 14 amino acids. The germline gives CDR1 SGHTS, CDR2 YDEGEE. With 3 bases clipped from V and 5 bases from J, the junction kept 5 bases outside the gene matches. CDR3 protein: CASSWGTSLDTQYF. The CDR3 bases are TGTGCCAGCAGCTGGGGGACTAGTTTAGATACGCAGTATTTT.

The CDR3 DNA is TGTGCCAGCAGTTACGAGGGATGGGGCAATCAGCCCCAGCATTTT. Translated, it gives CASSYEGWGNQPQHF. The chain links TRBV6-5 to TRBJ1-5; D is ambiguous. V was clipped by 2 bases and J by 2 bases, with 10 bases between them. Germline-derived CDR1 and CDR2 are MNHEY and SVGAGI. The CDR3 length is 15 residues.

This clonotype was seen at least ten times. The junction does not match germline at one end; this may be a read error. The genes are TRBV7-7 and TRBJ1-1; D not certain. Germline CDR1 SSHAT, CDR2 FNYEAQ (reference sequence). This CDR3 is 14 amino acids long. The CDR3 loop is CASSSMVPPTEAFF. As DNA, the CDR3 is TGTGCTAGCAGCTCCATGGTCCCCCCCACTGAAGCTTTCTTT.

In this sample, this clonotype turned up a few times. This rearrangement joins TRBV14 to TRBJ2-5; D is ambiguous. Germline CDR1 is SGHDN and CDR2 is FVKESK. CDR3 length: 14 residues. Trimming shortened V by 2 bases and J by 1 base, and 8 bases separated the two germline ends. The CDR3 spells CASSQTDIQETQYF. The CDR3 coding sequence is TGTGCCAGCAGCCAAACAGACATCCAAGAGACCCAGTACTTC.

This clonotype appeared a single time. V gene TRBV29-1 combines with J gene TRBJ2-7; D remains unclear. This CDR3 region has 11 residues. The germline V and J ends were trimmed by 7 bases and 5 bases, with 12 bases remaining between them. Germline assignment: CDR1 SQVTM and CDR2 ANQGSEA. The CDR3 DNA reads TGCAGCGGGTACTGGCGGAACGAGCAGTACTTC. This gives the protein CSGYWRNEQYF.

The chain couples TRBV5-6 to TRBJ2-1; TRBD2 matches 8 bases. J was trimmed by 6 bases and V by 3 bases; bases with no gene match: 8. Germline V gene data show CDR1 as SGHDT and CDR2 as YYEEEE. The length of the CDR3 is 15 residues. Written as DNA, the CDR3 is TGTGCCAGCAGCTCTTTAGCGGGACCAGGCAATGAGCAGTTCTTC. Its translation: CASSSLAGPGNEQFF.

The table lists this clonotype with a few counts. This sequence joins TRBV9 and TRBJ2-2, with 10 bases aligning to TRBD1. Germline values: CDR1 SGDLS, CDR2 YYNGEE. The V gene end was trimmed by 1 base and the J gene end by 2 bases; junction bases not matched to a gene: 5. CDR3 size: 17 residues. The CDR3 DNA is TGTGCCAGCAGCGTAATTGGACAGGGGGGAAACACCGGGGAGCTGTTTTTT. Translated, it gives CASSVIGQGGNTGELFF.

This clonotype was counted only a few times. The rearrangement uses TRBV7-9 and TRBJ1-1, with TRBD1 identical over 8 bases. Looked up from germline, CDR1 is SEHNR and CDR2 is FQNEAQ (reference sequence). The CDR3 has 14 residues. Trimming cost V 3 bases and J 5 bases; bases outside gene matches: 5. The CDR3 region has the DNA TGTGCCAGCAGCTTTCAGGGGGCGCGTACTGAAGCTTTCTTT. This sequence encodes CASSFQGARTEAFF.

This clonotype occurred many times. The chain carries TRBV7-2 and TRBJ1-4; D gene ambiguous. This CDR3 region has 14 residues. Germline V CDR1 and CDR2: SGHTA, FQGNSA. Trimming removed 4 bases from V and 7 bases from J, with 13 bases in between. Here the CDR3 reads CASSSRTGIEKLFF. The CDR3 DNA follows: TGTGCCAGCAGCTCAAGGACGGGTATTGAAAAACTGTTTTTT. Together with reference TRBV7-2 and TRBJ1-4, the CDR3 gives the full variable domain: GAGVSQSPSNKVTEKGKDVELRCDPISGHTALYWYRQSLGQGLEFLIYFQGNSAPDKSGLPSDRFSAERTGGSVSTLTIQRTQQEDSAVYLCASSSRTGIEKLFFGSGTQLSVL.

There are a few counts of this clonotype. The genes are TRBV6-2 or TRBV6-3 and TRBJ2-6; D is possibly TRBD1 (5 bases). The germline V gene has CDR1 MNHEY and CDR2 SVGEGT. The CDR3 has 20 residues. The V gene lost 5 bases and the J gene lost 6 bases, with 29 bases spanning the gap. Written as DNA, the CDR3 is TGTGCCAGCAGTCTACTTCTTCGGACGGACACTCTTTTAAAGGCCAACGTCCTGACTTTC. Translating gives CASSLLLRTDTLLKANVLTF.

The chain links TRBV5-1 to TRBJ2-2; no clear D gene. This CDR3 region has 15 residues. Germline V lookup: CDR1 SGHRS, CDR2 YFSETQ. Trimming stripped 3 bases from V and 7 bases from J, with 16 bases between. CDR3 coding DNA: TGCGCCAGCAGCTATACCGGCCCCCTCGTCGGGGAGCTGTTTTTT. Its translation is CASSYTGPLVGELFF.

The CDR3: CASSPLAGVVGELFF. CDR3 nucleotides: TGTGCCAGCAGCCCTCTAGCGGGGGTTGTCGGGGAGCTGTTTTTT. The rearrangement links TRBV5-5 to TRBJ2-2, with 10 bases identical to TRBD2. The CDR3 extends over 15 amino acids. The germline CDR1 and CDR2 sequences are SGHKS and YYEKEE (reference sequence). V trimming: 4 bases; J trimming: 7 bases; junction bases outside the gene matches: 7.

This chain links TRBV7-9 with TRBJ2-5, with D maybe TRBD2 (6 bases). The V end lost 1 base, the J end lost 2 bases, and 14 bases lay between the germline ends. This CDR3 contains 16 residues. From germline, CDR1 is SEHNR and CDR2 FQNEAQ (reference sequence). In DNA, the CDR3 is TGTGCCAGCAGCTTAGTCGTTCTAGCGCCACAAGAGACCCAGTACTTC. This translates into CASSLVVLAPQETQYF. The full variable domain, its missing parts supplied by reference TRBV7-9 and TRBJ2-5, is DTGVSQNPRHKITKRGQNVTFRCDPISEHNRLYWYRQTLGQGPEFLTYFQNEAQLEKSRLLSDRFSAERPKGSFSTLEIQRTEQGDSAMYLCASSLVVLAPQETQYFGPGTRLLVL.

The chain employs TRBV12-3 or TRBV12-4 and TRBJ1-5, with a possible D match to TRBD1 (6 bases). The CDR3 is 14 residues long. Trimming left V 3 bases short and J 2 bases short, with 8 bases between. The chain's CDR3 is CASSFSGGNQPQHF. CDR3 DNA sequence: TGTGCCAGCAGTTTTTCAGGGGGCAATCAGCCCCAGCATTTT.

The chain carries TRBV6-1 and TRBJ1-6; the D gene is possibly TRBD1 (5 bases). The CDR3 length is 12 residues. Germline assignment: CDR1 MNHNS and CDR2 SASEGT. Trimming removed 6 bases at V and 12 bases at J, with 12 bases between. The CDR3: CASRTAPEPLHF. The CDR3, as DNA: TGTGCCAGCAGGACAGCTCCTGAACCCCTCCACTTT.

The CDR3 DNA reads as TGTGCCAGCAGCCAAGGGGGTGTCTACAATGAGCAGTTCTTC. Its protein product is CASSQGGVYNEQFF. The chain recombines TRBV4-2 with TRBJ2-1; no definite D call. CDR1 and CDR2 from the germline V gene are LGHNA and YNFKEQ. V was clipped by 1 base and J by 3 bases, with 7 bases between them. The CDR3 is 14 residues long.

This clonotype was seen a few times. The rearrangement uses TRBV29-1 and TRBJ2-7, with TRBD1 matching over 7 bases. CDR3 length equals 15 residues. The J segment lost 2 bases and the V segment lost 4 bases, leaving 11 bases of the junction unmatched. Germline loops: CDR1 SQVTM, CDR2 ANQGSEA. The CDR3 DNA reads TGCAGCGTTGGTTTCCCGGACAGGAGTACCTACGAGCAGTACTTC. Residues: CSVGFPDRSTYEQYF.

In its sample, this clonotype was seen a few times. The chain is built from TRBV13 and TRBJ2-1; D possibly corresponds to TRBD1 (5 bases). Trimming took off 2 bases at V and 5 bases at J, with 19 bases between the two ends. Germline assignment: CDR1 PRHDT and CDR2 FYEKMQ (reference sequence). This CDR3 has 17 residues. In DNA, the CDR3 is TGTGCCAGCAGCTTAAACGGAGCCGGACATAGGGACAATGAGCAGTTCTTC. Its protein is CASSLNGAGHRDNEQFF.

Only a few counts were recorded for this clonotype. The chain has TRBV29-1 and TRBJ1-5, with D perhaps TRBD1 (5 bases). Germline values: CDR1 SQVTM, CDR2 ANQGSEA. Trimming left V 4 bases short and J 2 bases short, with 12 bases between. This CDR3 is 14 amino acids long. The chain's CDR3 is CSVAQGNGNQPQHF. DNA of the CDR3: TGCAGCGTTGCCCAGGGCAACGGCAATCAGCCCCAGCATTTT.

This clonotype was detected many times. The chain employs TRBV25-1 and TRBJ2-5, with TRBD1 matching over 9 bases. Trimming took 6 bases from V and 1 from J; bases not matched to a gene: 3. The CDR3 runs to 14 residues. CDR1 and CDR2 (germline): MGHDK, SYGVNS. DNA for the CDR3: TGTGCCAGCAGGGACAGGGGCTCCCAAGAGACCCAGTACTTC. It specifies CASRDRGSQETQYF.

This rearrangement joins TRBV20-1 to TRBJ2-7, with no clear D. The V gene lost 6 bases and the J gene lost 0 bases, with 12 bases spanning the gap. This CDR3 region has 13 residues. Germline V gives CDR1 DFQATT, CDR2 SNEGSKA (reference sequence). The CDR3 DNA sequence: TGCAGTGCGCCGAGACCCTTCTCCTACGAGCAGTACTTC. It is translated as CSAPRPFSYEQYF.

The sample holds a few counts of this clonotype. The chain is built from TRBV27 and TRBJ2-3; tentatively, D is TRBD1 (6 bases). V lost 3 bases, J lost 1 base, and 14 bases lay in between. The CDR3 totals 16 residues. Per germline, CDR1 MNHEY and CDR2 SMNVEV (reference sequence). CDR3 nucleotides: TGTGCCAGCAGTTTCCTACAGGGTCGCGGCACAGATACGCAGTATTTT. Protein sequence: CASSFLQGRGTDTQYF.

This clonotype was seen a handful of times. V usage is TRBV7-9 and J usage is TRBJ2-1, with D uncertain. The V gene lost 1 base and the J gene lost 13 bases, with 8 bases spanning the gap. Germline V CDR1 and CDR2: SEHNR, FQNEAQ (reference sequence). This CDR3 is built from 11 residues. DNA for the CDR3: TGTGCCAGCAGCTTAGTTCTGGTACAGTTCTTC. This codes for CASSLVLVQFF. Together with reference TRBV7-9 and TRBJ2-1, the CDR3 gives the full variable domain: DTGVSQNPRHKITKRGQNVTFRCDPISEHNRLYWYRQTLGQGPEFLTYFQNEAQLEKSRLLSDRFSAERPKGSFSTLEIQRTEQGDSAMYLCASSLVLVQFFGPGTRLTVL.

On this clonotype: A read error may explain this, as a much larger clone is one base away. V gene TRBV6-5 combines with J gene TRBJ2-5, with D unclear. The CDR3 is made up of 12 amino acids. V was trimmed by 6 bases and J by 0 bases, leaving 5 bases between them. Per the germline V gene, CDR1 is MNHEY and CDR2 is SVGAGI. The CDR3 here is CASRGYQETQYF. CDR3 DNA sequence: TGTGCCAGCAGGGGGTACCAAGAGACCCAGTACTTC.

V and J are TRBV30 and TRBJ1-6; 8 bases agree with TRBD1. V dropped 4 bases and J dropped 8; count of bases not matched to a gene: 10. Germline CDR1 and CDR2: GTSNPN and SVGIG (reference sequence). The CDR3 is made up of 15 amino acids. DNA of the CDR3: TGTGCCTGGACCCGTGGACAGGGTGATTATTCACCCCTCCACTTT. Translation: CAWTRGQGDYSPLHF.

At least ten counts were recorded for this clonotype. The CDR3 loop is CASTHGTEPYEQYF. DNA for the CDR3: TGTGCCAGCACACATGGGACAGAGCCCTACGAGCAGTACTTC. This sequence joins TRBV18 and TRBJ2-7, with 7 bases fitting TRBD1. The germline CDR1 and CDR2 sequences are KGHSH and LQKENI. The CDR3 totals 14 residues. V shed 8 bases and J 2 bases; nucleotides not matched to a gene: 9.

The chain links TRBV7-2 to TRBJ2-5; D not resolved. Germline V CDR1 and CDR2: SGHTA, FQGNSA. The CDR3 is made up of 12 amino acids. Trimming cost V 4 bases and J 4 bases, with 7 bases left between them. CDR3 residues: CASSSLRETQYF. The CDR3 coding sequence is TGTGCCAGCAGCTCCCTACGAGAGACCCAGTACTTC.

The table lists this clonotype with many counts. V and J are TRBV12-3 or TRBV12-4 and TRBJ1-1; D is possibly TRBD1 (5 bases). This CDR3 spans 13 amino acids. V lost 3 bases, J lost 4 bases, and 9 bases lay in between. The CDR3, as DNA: TGTGCCAGCAGTTTTGGGGGGAGCACTGAAGCTTTCTTT. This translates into CASSFGGSTEAFF.